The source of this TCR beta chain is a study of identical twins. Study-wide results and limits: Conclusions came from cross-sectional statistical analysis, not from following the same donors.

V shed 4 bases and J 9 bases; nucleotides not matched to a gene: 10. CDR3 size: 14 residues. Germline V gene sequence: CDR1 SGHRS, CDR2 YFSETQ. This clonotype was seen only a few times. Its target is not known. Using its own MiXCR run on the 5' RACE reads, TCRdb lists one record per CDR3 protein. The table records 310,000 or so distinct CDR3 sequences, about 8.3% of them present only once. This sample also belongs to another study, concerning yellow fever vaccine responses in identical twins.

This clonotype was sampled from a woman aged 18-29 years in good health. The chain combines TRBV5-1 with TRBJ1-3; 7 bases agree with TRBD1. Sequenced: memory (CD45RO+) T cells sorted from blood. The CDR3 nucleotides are TGCGCCAGCAGCGCGGGACAGAATGGGGGCACCATATATTTT. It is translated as CASSAGQNGGTIYF.